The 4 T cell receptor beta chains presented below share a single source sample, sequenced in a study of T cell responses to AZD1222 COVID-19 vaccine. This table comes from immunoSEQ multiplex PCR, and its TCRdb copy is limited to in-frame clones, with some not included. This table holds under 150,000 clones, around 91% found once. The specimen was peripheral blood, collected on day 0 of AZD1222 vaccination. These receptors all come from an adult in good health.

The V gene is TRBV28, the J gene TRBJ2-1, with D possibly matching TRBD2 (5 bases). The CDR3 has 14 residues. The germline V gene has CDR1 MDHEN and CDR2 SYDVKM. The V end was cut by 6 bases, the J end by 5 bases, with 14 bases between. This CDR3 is CASRGGWLDNEQFF. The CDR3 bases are TGTGCCAGCAGAGGCGGGTGGTTGGACAATGAGCAGTTCTTC.

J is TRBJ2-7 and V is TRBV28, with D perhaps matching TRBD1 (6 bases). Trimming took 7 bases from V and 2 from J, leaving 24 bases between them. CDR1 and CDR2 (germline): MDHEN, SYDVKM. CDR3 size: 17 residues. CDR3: CASTPSHGRDTAYEQYF. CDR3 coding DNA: TGTGCCAGCACTCCCTCCCACGGACGGGACACGGCCTACGAGCAGTACTTC. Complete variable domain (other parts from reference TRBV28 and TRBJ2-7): DVKVTQSSRYLVKRTGEKVFLECVQDMDHENMFWYRQDPGLGLRLIYFSYDVKMKEKGDIPEGYSVSREKKERFSLILESASTNQTSMYLCASTPSHGRDTAYEQYFGPGTRLTVT.

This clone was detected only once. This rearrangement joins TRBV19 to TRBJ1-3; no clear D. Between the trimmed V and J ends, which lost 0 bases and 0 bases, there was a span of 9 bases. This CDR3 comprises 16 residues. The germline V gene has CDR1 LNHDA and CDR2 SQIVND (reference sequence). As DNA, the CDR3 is TGTGCCAGTAGTATAGATCTCGCGTTCTCTGGAAACACCATATATTTT. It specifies CASSIDLAFSGNTIYF. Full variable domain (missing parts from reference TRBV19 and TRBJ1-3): DGGITQSPKYLFRKEGQNVTLSCEQNLNHDAMYWYRQDPGQGLRLIYYSQIVNDFQKGDIAEGYSVSREKKESFPLTVTSAQKNPTAFYLCASSIDLAFSGNTIYFGEGSWLTVV.

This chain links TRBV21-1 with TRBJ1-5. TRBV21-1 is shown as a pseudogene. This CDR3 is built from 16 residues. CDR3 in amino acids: CASSTRRQRANQPQHF. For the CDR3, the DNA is TGTGCCAGCAGCACCAGACGGCAGCGGGCTAATCAGCCCCAGCATTTT.